The sequence of this T cell receptor beta chain was determined in a study of blood T cell repertoires in COVID-19. Profiling relied on immunoSEQ multiplex PCR, and the TCRdb table lists in-frame clones only, not all of them. Of around 420,000 clones listed, around 90% were seen once; the top ten hold approximately 2.1%. The cohort comprised adults aged about 18 to 100 years residing in 24 US areas. Per the germline V gene, CDR1 is KGHSH and CDR2 is LQKENI. This CDR3 has 18 amino acids. Losses at the gene ends were 6 bases for V and 15 bases for J; bases not matched to a gene: 21. The sequenced sample was PBMCs or T cells enriched from blood (not recorded which). The sequence was obtained from a woman in her 40s with acute COVID-19. The rearrangement joins TRBV18 to TRBJ1-6; 12 positions agree with TRBD1. In nucleotides, the CDR3 is TGTGCCAGCTCCCAGGGGACAGGGGGCGCCGGAGGAATTCGGGTCCTCCACTTT. The encoded protein is CASSQGTGGAGGIRVLHF.